This passage covers 29 T cell receptor beta chains from one sample sequenced in a study of T-cell reconstitution after alpha-beta-depleted transplantation in children. The library targeted TCRbeta and was prepared with unique molecular identifiers. TCRdb analysed the PCR reads with MiXCR anew, one entry per CDR3 protein. The sample holds 580,000 or so distinct CDR3 sequences, 23% seen once. The material was PBMCs, mostly from graft donor cells, obtained 360 days after TCRalphabeta/CD19-depleted stem cell transplant. These TCRs come from a boy less than two years old who had a stem cell transplant for acute myeloid leukemia, so the T cells may come from the graft donor.

This clonotype has at least ten counts. J is TRBJ2-1 and V is TRBV18; TRBD2 agrees at 10 bases. Germline CDR1 is KGHSH and CDR2 is LQKENI. V shed 0 bases and J 6 bases; nucleotides not matched to a gene: 2. The CDR3 spans 15 residues. This CDR3 reads CASSPPASGSNEQFF. CDR3 DNA: TGTGCCAGCTCACCACCGGCTAGCGGGAGCAATGAGCAGTTCTTC.

There are a few counts of this clonotype. The V and J genes are TRBV5-1 and TRBJ2-1; maybe TRBD1 (6 bases). The CDR3 covers 13 residues. V lost 7 bases, J lost 5 bases, and 13 bases lay in between. Germline V gene lookup returns CDR1 SGHRS and CDR2 YFSETQ. CDR3 sequence (DNA): TGCGCCAGCTGGCTGGACAGCCACAATGAGCAGTTCTTC. Residues: CASWLDSHNEQFF.

This clonotype has ten or more counts. This sequence joins TRBV20-1 and TRBJ2-1; 7 bases agree with TRBD2. This CDR3 comprises 14 residues. The V gene end was trimmed by 6 bases and the J gene end by 4 bases; junction bases not matched to a gene: 9. Germline CDR1 reads DFQATT; CDR2 reads SNEGSKA (reference sequence). For the CDR3, the DNA is TGCAGTGCCGGACGGGGGGACCCATACAATGAGCAGTTCTTC. Encoded protein: CSAGRGDPYNEQFF.

This clonotype was counted many times. This chain uses TRBV28 with TRBJ1-6; D is possibly TRBD1 (6 bases). Trimming removed 1 base at V and 8 bases at J, with 12 bases between. The CDR3 is 15 residues long. The germline V gene encodes CDR1 MDHEN and CDR2 SYDVKM. Written as DNA, the CDR3 is TGTGCCAGCAGTTTATACCGGGGGGCTTATTCACCCCTCCACTTT. It encodes CASSLYRGAYSPLHF.

In this sample, this clonotype turned up a few times. J is TRBJ1-1 and V is TRBV20-1; the D gene is possibly TRBD1 (5 bases). The CDR3 covers 15 residues. Germline lookup yields CDR1 DFQATT and CDR2 SNEGSKA (reference sequence). Trimming took 1 base from V and 0 from J, leaving 12 bases between them. The CDR3 region has the DNA TGCAGTGCTAGAGTGGCAGGGAACCTGAACACTGAAGCTTTCTTT. Translating gives CSARVAGNLNTEAFF.

This clonotype was picked up many times. The genes are TRBV7-2 and TRBJ2-1; 13 bases agree with TRBD2. Per the germline V gene, CDR1 is SGHTA and CDR2 is FQGNSA. J gave up 2 bases and V 3 bases, and 1 base lay outside the gene matches. CDR3 length equals 16 residues. The CDR3 coding sequence is TGTGCCAGCAGCTTGGGACTAGCGGGGCCCTACAATGAGCAGTTCTTC. Its translation is CASSLGLAGPYNEQFF.

This clonotype has ten or more counts. The V gene is TRBV5-5, the J gene TRBJ2-7; either TRBD1 or TRBD2 may fit D (5 bases each). The length of the CDR3 is 16 residues. Germline V gives CDR1 SGHKS, CDR2 YYEKEE (reference sequence). V lost 2 bases, J lost 0 bases, and 15 bases lay in between. The CDR3 loop reads CASSFPIGALSYEQYF. The DNA of the CDR3 is TGTGCCAGCAGCTTCCCGATCGGGGCCCTCTCCTACGAGCAGTACTTC.

This chain uses TRBV19 with TRBJ1-5; 8 bases agree with TRBD1. The CDR3 is 13 residues long. The junction had 4 bases not matched to a gene; V was cut back by 5 bases and J by 7 bases. Germline V gene sequence: CDR1 LNHDA, CDR2 SQIVND (reference sequence). CDR3 DNA sequence: TGTGCCAGTAGTCAGCAGGGGGCACAGCCCCAGCATTTT. This sequence encodes CASSQQGAQPQHF.

This chain connects TRBV20-1 to TRBJ2-5; no firm D call. The ends were cut back, 6 bases at V and 4 bases at J, with 12 bases in the middle. The CDR3 consists of 12 residues. Per germline, CDR1 DFQATT and CDR2 SNEGSKA (reference sequence). This CDR3 is CSAGEIGETQYF. CDR3 nucleotides: TGCAGTGCCGGAGAGATCGGAGAGACCCAGTACTTC.

This clonotype is medium-sized within its sample. This chain uses TRBV5-1 with TRBJ2-1; D may match TRBD1 or TRBD2 (5 bases each). This CDR3 spans 13 amino acids. The germline V and J ends were trimmed by 4 bases and 6 bases, with 11 bases remaining between them. Germline CDR1 reads SGHRS; CDR2 reads YFSETQ. The CDR3 protein is CASSGGSGNEQFF. The CDR3 DNA follows: TGCGCCAGCAGCGGGGGTTCGGGCAATGAGCAGTTCTTC.

V is TRBV7-2 and J is TRBJ1-2, with D possibly matching TRBD1 (6 bases). The CDR3 contains 12 residues. With 4 bases removed from V and 5 bases from J, the gap between germline ends came to 8 bases. Germline V lookup: CDR1 SGHTA, CDR2 FQGNSA. CDR3 region: CASSSGQYGYTF. CDR3 DNA: TGTGCCAGCAGCTCCGGACAGTATGGCTACACCTTC.

This clonotype was seen many times. This chain uses TRBV9 with TRBJ2-1; D is possibly TRBD2 (5 bases). This CDR3 region has 13 residues. The germline V and J ends were trimmed by 0 bases and 10 bases, with 11 bases remaining between them. CDR1 is SGDLS, CDR2 YYNGEE, per germline. In DNA, the CDR3 is TGTGCCAGCAGCGTAGAGGGCCGGAGGGAGCAGTTCTTC. Translated: CASSVEGRREQFF.

This sequence joins TRBV7-9 and TRBJ1-3, with D uncertain. Deletions cut 1 base from V and 3 bases from J, with 13 bases between. The CDR3 is 16 residues long. Germline CDR1 SEHNR, CDR2 FQNEAQ (reference sequence). In nucleotides, the CDR3 is TGTGCCAGCAGCTTAGGCCCGCCGTCGGATGGAAACACCATATATTTT. Translation gives CASSLGPPSDGNTIYF.

The J gene is TRBJ2-3, the V gene TRBV12-5; D may be TRBD1 (5 bases). CDR3 size: 16 residues. Germline values: CDR1 LGHNT, CDR2 FRNRAP. Trimming shortened V by 2 bases and J by 0 bases, and 12 bases separated the two germline ends. The CDR3 reads CASGLTYRTSTDTQYF. Here the CDR3 DNA reads TGTGCTAGTGGTTTGACCTACAGGACAAGCACAGATACGCAGTATTTT.

The rearrangement uses TRBV7-6 and TRBJ2-2; D perhaps matches TRBD2 (6 bases). V was pared by 4 bases and J by 0 bases, with 9 bases between. Germline loops: CDR1 SGHVS, CDR2 FNYEAQ. The CDR3 has 15 residues. Here the CDR3 reads CASSSEGPNTGELFF. CDR3 bases: TGTGCCAGCAGCTCGGAGGGGCCGAACACCGGGGAGCTGTTTTTT.

The sample holds many counts of this clonotype. V usage is TRBV20-1 and J usage is TRBJ2-3; D call uncertain. The CDR3 contains 11 residues. CDR1 is DFQATT, CDR2 SNEGSKA, per germline (reference sequence). Trimming took off 4 bases at V and 7 bases at J, with 9 bases between the two ends. The CDR3 DNA sequence: TGCAGTGCTAATCCCCGAAATACGCAGTATTTT. Translating it yields CSANPRNTQYF.

This clonotype has a count of ten or more. The chain is built from TRBV12-3 or TRBV12-4 and TRBJ2-5, with a possible D match to TRBD2 (6 bases). This CDR3 contains 12 residues. The ends were cut back, 6 bases at V and 4 bases at J, with 9 bases in the middle. Here the CDR3 reads CASSLRGETQYF. CDR3 coding DNA: TGTGCCAGCAGCTTGCGGGGAGAGACCCAGTACTTC.

There are a few counts of this clonotype. V gene TRBV18 combines with J gene TRBJ2-5; D unclear. V was clipped by 1 base and J by 3 bases, with 9 bases between them. This CDR3 region has 14 residues. Germline V CDR1 and CDR2: KGHSH, LQKENI. DNA for the CDR3: TGTGCCAGCTCACCACTCGCGGTGGAAGAGACCCAGTACTTC. Its translation: CASSPLAVEETQYF.

This chain uses TRBV20-1 with TRBJ2-5; D is possibly TRBD1 (5 bases). Deletions cut 0 bases from V and 2 bases from J, with 16 bases between. In germline, CDR1 is DFQATT, CDR2 SNEGSKA (reference sequence). The CDR3 is 16 amino acids. The CDR3 DNA sequence: TGCAGTGCTAGAGATCCTTCCCGACAGCAGCAAGAGACCCAGTACTTC. Protein sequence: CSARDPSRQQQETQYF.

The rearrangement links TRBV25-1 to TRBJ2-3; no definite D call. Deletions cut 7 bases from V and 2 bases from J, with 10 bases between. CDR3 length equals 13 residues. Per the germline V gene, CDR1 is MGHDK and CDR2 is SYGVNS. CDR3 protein: CASTGTYTDTQYF. CDR3 DNA sequence: TGTGCCAGCACGGGTACTTACACAGATACGCAGTATTTT.

Comments on this clonotype: This could be a read error, since a much larger clone is one nucleotide away. The chain has TRBV20-1 and TRBJ2-4; no firm D call. Germline V gene lookup returns CDR1 DFQATT and CDR2 SNEGSKA (reference sequence). The CDR3 runs 14 residues. Trimming took off 4 bases at V and 8 bases at J, with 18 bases between the two ends. CDR3 in amino acids: CSANPLLKTDIQYF. CDR3 in DNA: TGCAGTGCTAATCCGTTACTAAAGACTGACATTCAGTACTTC.

This clonotype was picked up a small number of times. The CDR3 region is CASSLVVAGGRYNEQFF. In DNA, the CDR3 is TGTGCCAGCAGCTTAGTGGTAGCGGGGGGGAGGTACAATGAGCAGTTCTTC. The chain joins TRBV7-6 to TRBJ2-1; 11 nucleotides agree with TRBD2. The trim removed 1 base at V and 4 bases at J, leaving 6 bases unmatched. The CDR3 loop spans 17 amino acids. Germline V gives CDR1 SGHVS, CDR2 FNYEAQ.

This clonotype was seen at least ten times. CDR3 protein: CSALGGDGYTF. CDR3 in DNA: TGCAGCGCCTTAGGGGGGGATGGCTACACCTTC. The chain has TRBV29-1 and TRBJ1-2, with TRBD1 as a possible D gene (6 bases). Trimming left V 7 bases short and J 6 bases short, with 12 bases between. The CDR3 loop spans 11 amino acids. Germline V gives CDR1 SQVTM, CDR2 ANQGSEA.

The chain recombines TRBV7-2 with TRBJ2-4, with 7 bases that match TRBD1. Germline V gene data show CDR1 as SGHTA and CDR2 as FQGNSA. Losses at the gene ends were 4 bases for V and 6 bases for J; bases not matched to a gene: 6. There are 14 residues in the CDR3. This CDR3 reads CASSYPGQTNIQYF. CDR3 bases: TGTGCCAGCAGCTACCCGGGACAGACAAACATTCAGTACTTC. Supplemented by reference TRBV7-2 and TRBJ2-4, the full variable domain reads GAGVSQSPSNKVTEKGKDVELRCDPISGHTALYWYRQSLGQGLEFLIYFQGNSAPDKSGLPSDRFSAERTGGSVSTLTIQRTQQEDSAVYLCASSYPGQTNIQYFGAGTRLSVL.

The V call is TRBV7-2, the J call TRBJ2-1; no clear D. The germline gives CDR1 SGHTA, CDR2 FQGNSA. CDR3 length: 15 amino acids. Deletions cut 2 bases from V and 9 bases from J, with 17 bases between. CDR3 amino acids: CASSLWGLLETEQFF. The CDR3 bases are TGTGCCAGCAGCTTATGGGGTTTGCTAGAGACTGAGCAGTTCTTC.

The CDR3 region has the DNA TGCGCCAGCAGCCAAGAAGAGGCACCGAACACTGAAGCTTTCTTT. Its translation is CASSQEEAPNTEAFF. This rearrangement joins TRBV4-1 to TRBJ1-1; D remains ambiguous. Germline CDR1 is MGHRA and CDR2 is YSYEKL. The CDR3 consists of 15 residues. V was shortened by 0 bases and J by 1 base, with 9 bases between the two germline ends.

This clonotype has a handful of counts. The chain recombines TRBV20-1 with TRBJ1-2; TRBD1 matches at 8 bases. This CDR3 has 12 amino acids. The germline CDR1 and CDR2 sequences are DFQATT and SNEGSKA (reference sequence). V gave up 6 bases and J gave up 8 bases; unmatched junction bases: 8. CDR3 sequence (DNA): TGCAGTGCCCGGAACGACAGGGGCGGCTACACCTTC. It translates to CSARNDRGGYTF.

This chain uses TRBV24-1 with TRBJ2-5; D uncertain. The CDR3 is made up of 13 amino acids. Germline V lookup: CDR1 KGHDR, CDR2 SFDVKD. V gave up 1 base and J gave up 5 bases, with 7 bases separating them. CDR3 in amino acids: CATSDFPTETQYF. The CDR3 region has the DNA TGTGCCACCAGTGATTTCCCGACTGAGACCCAGTACTTC.

This clonotype was observed a few times. The V gene is TRBV7-2, the J gene TRBJ2-5; D may match TRBD1 or TRBD2 (6 bases each). The V end was cut by 2 bases, the J end by 5 bases, with 15 bases between. CDR1 SGHTA and CDR2 FQGNSA come from the germline V gene. The CDR3 has 15 amino acids. Written as DNA, the CDR3 is TGTGCCAGCAGCTTAAGGGGGGCCGGTTGGGAGACCCAGTACTTC. The encoded protein is CASSLRGAGWETQYF.